A selection of T cell receptor beta chains follows, all from one sample in a study of OX40 agonist ivuxolimab in advanced cancers. Some clones are missing from TCRdb's copy, which holds only in-frame ones; the method was immunoSEQ multiplex PCR. Of 45,000 to 65,000 clones detected, 75% to 85% appear once; the ten largest clones hold approximately 0.69%. The sequencing here drew on CD4+ or CD8+ T cells sorted from blood, taken in a trial of the OX40 agonist ivuxolimab. These receptors came from an adult with an advanced solid tumor such as melanoma, head and neck, liver or kidney cancer. CDR3s include the opening cysteine and the closing phenylalanine or tryptophan. Fields, in order: J gene, clone size, V gene, D gene, CDR3 DNA, CDR3 protein. A D gene is named only where the DNA matches it firmly. Only part of the rows carry a size: once, few, many, or a class if the clone is expanded.

TRBJ1-1 | NA | TRBV5-4 | TRBD1 | TGTGCCAGCAGCCGGGACAGGGTGGACACTGAAGCTTTCTTT | CASSRDRVDTEAFF
TRBJ2-5 | NA | TRBV19 | NA | TGTGCCAGTAGTAATAAGCGAGGGACCCAGTACTTC | CASSNKRGTQYF
TRBJ1-1 | few | TRBV4-1 | TRBD1 | TGCGCCAGCAGCCAGTCGACAGGGGGCCACACTGAAGCTTTCTTT | CASSQSTGGHTEAFF
TRBJ1-4 | NA | TRBV5-1 | NA | TGCGCCAGCAGCTTGGAGACAGCAACTAATGAAAAACTGTTTTTT | CASSLETATNEKLFF
TRBJ1-1 | medium-sized | TRBV6-5 | NA | TGTGCCAGCAGTTACAGGGGGTCTCAAGCTTTCTTT | CASSYRGSQAFF
TRBJ2-3 | NA | TRBV4-1 | NA | TGCGCCAGCAGCCCTTATGGGGGGTCAAGCAGAGGCACAGATACGCAGTATTTT | CASSPYGGSSRGTDTQYF
TRBJ2-7 | NA | TRBV15 | NA | TGTGCCACCAGCAGAGGACGAGGGGACGCGGGATTGCACGAGCAGTACTTC | CATSRGRGDAGLHEQYF
TRBJ2-5 | once | TRBV6-5 | TRBD1 | TGTGCCAGCAGGTCCGGGACAGGGGTCGAGGGGACCCAGTACTTC | CASRSGTGVEGTQYF
TRBJ2-5 | NA | TRBV6-6 | NA | TGTGCCAGCAGTTACGGGGGGCGTGGGCAAGAGACCCAGTACTTC | CASSYGGRGQETQYF
TRBJ2-1 | NA | TRBV19 | TRBD2 | TGTGCCAGTAGGAAGCGGGGGACCCGGGTCGATGAGCAGTTCTTC | CASRKRGTRVDEQFF
TRBJ2-7 | NA | TRBV4-1 | TRBD1 | TGCGCCAGCACTAGGAGACAGGGGGCCTACGAGCAGTACTTC | CASTRRQGAYEQYF
TRBJ2-2 | NA | TRBV14 | TRBD2 | TGTGCCAGCAGCCTCCAACCGGGGGGGCCTTGGACCGGGGAGCTGTTTTTT | CASSLQPGGPWTGELFF
TRBJ2-1 | NA | TRBV15 | NA | TGTGCCACCAGCAGCTCTGCAGGGACTGAGCAGTTCTTC | CATSSSAGTEQFF
TRBJ1-1 | NA | TRBV4-1 | TRBD1 | TGCGCCAGCAGCCGATTACAGGGGGTGAACACTGAAGCTTTCTTT | CASSRLQGVNTEAFF
TRBJ2-3 | NA | TRBV7-2 | NA | TGTGCCAGCAGCTCCGCCCTAAACACAGATACGCAGTATTTT | CASSSALNTDTQYF
TRBJ2-3 | NA | TRBV4-2 | NA | TGTGCCAGCAGCCGAGAGGCAGGGACAGATACGCAGTATTTT | CASSREAGTDTQYF
TRBJ2-5 | NA | TRBV18 | NA | TGTGCCAGCTCACCACCGGGGGAGACCCAGTACTTC | CASSPPGETQYF
TRBJ2-2 | NA | TRBV11-2 | TRBD2 | TGTGCCAGCAGCTTAGATCCGGCAGGGAGGGGCACCGGGGAGCTGTTTTTT | CASSLDPAGRGTGELFF
TRBJ1-4 | NA | TRBV10-3 | NA | TGTGCCATCAGTGACCCAGGACAGACAACTAATGAAAAACTGTTTTTT | CAISDPGQTTNEKLFF
TRBJ1-1 | NA | TRBV9 | NA | TGTGCCAGCACCCCCCGGGGGGAGAACACTGAAGCTTTCTTT | CASTPRGENTEAFF
TRBJ2-2 | NA | TRBV18 | NA | TGTGCCAGCTCACGAGACACACCCGGGGCCACCGGGGAGCTGTTTTTT | CASSRDTPGATGELFF
TRBJ1-3 | NA | TRBV6-6 | NA | TGTGCCAGCAGTTACGGCGGGCTTGTAAACACCATATATTTT | CASSYGGLVNTIYF
TRBJ2-7 | NA | TRBV6-1 | TRBD2 | TGTGCCAGCAGTGAAGTGACTAGCGCGTTTTTC | CASSEVTSAFF
TRBJ2-2 | NA | TRBV5-1 | NA | TGCGCCAGCAGCTTGGCCGGTGTTGGCCGGCTGTCCGGGGAGCTGTTTTTT | CASSLAGVGRLSGELFF
TRBJ2-4 | NA | TRBV11-2 | NA | TGTGCCAGCAGCTTAGACGACAGGTCACACTTC | CASSLDDRSHF
TRBJ2-5 | NA | TRBV5-1 | TRBD2 | TGCGCCAGCAGCAAACGGGGGGACGGGGAGACCCAGTACTTC | CASSKRGDGETQYF
TRBJ2-1 | once | TRBV5-5 | TRBD2 | TGTGCCAGCAGCTCCGGGACTAGCGAGTACAATGAGCAGTTCTTC | CASSSGTSEYNEQFF
TRBJ1-5 | NA | TRBV5-1 | NA | TGCGCCAGCAGCTTGGCAGCAGGAGAACAGCCCCAGCATTTT | CASSLAAGEQPQHF
TRBJ2-5 | NA | TRBV4-1 | NA | TGCGCCACTCCCAGAGGGGGGGAAGAGACCCAGTACTTC | CATPRGGEETQYF
TRBJ2-7 | NA | TRBV6-5 | NA | TGTGCCAGCAGTTCTACCGGGACATCGTCCTACGAGCAGTACTTC | CASSSTGTSSYEQYF
TRBJ2-7 | NA | TRBV5-1 | NA | TGCGCCAGCAGCTTGGAGGGGCAGACTTACGAGCAGTACTTC | CASSLEGQTYEQYF
TRBJ2-7 | few | TRBV6-5 | TRBD1 | TGTGCCAGCAGTTACTCAGGGGGCCATTACGAGCAGTACTTC | CASSYSGGHYEQYF
TRBJ2-5 | NA | TRBV19 | NA | TGTGCCAGTAGTATAGCAGTTGGAGGTGGAGAAGAGACCCAGTACTTC | CASSIAVGGGEETQYF
TRBJ1-4 | NA | TRBV15 | TRBD1 | TGTGCCGCGACCAGGGGGGTCAATGAAAAACTGTTTTTT | CAATRGVNEKLFF
TRBJ2-3 | NA | TRBV14 | TRBD1 | TGTGCCAGCAGCCTGGGACAGGGGGGCCGTGATACGCAGTATTTT | CASSLGQGGRDTQYF
TRBJ2-5 | few | TRBV5-5 | TRBD2 | TGTGCCAGCAGCGCGGGACTAGCGGAACAAGAGACCCAGTACTTC | CASSAGLAEQETQYF
TRBJ1-6 | NA | TRBV6-1 | TRBD1 | TGTGCCAGCGGGACAGGTTTTTATAATTCACCCCTCCACTTT | CASGTGFYNSPLHF
TRBJ1-1 | NA | TRBV10-1 | TRBD1 | TGCGCCAGCAGGAGAGGGACAGGCGATTCATTTGAAGCTTTCTTT | CASRRGTGDSFEAFF
TRBJ2-7 | NA | TRBV19 | TRBD2 | TGTGCCAGTAGCGCGGGCGGGGGAGTCTACGAGCAGTACTTC | CASSAGGGVYEQYF
TRBJ2-2 | NA | TRBV10-1 | TRBD1 | TGCGCCAGCAGTGAGAGGACAGGTCACACCGGGGAGCTGTTTTTT | CASSERTGHTGELFF
TRBJ1-1 | NA | TRBV5-4 | NA | TGTGCCAGCAGCCTAGACCCCGTTGGGACTGAAGCTTTCTTT | CASSLDPVGTEAFF
TRBJ2-3 | NA | TRBV27 | NA | TGTGCCAGCAGTCCTACAGGGATATTGGGCACAGATACGCAGTATTTT | CASSPTGILGTDTQYF
TRBJ1-1 | NA | TRBV10-3 | TRBD1 | TGTGCCACCGGACAGGAGAACACTGAAGCTTTCTTT | CATGQENTEAFF
TRBJ1-1 | NA | TRBV28 | NA | TGTGCCAGCAGTTCTGGGACGGCCCGTGAAGCTTTCTTT | CASSSGTAREAFF
TRBJ1-1 | NA | TRBV19 | NA | TGTGCCAGTAGTATAGGGGGCGATAGAAGGAACACTGAAGCTTTCTTT | CASSIGGDRRNTEAFF
TRBJ1-5 | NA | TRBV6-6 | TRBD1 | TGTGCCAGCACCAAAGGGGACAGGGGGCAACAGCCCCAGCATTTT | CASTKGDRGQQPQHF
TRBJ2-1 | few | TRBV9 | TRBD2 | TGTGCCAGCAGCAAAAGGGAGGGCTCCTACAATGAGCAGTTCTTC | CASSKREGSYNEQFF
TRBJ1-2 | NA | TRBV7-9 | NA | TGTGCCAGCAGCTTATCGGGTGGTTACGAGGGCTACACCTTC | CASSLSGGYEGYTF